This T cell receptor beta chain was observed in a study of cytomegalovirus exposure and HLA in healthy donors. Study outcomes and limitations: Some V segments, including TRBV6-2 and TRBV6-3, were excluded as indistinguishable.

It was with 60 Vbeta and 13 Jbeta primers that the PCR ran. Generated by immunoSEQ multiplex PCR, the TCRdb table keeps only in-frame clones and is missing some. This table has hundreds of thousands of clones, roughly 70% appearing once. The CDR3 loop spans 14 amino acids. J lost 6 bases, V lost 2 bases, and 3 bases had no gene match. Germline V gene data show CDR1 as MNHEY and CDR2 as SMNVEV (reference sequence). For this clone: Its antigen is as yet unknown.

This receptor was identified in a female donor in good health and CMV-seronegative. The chain links TRBV27 to TRBJ1-5; TRBD1 matches 8 bases. Material for sequencing was PBMCs. CDR3 amino acids: CASSLQGAAQPQHF. The DNA of the CDR3 is TGTGCCAGCAGTTTACAGGGGGCTGCTCAGCCCCAGCATTTT.